This TCR beta chain was recorded in a study of shared clonotypes between healthy human individuals. Trimming cost V 8 bases and J 3 bases, with 14 bases left between them. Germline lookup yields CDR1 MDHEN and CDR2 SYDVKM. The CDR3 consists of 13 residues. Sequenced by immunoSEQ multiplex PCR; TCRdb stores in-frame clones only, minus some. The sample has around 1.9 million clones; approximately 94% are singletons. Naive CD8 populations comprised CD45RO-negative cells positively selected for CCR7, excluding terminally differentiated effector memory CD45RA+ cells. The TCR sequence derives from a man in his late teens or twenties in good health. Some clones in this sample may be carry-over from other donors' samples. The chain employs TRBV28 and TRBJ2-7; possible D gene TRBD2, 5 bases. Sequenced sample: naive CD8+ T cells from PBMCs. The CDR3 sequence is CASSGITRYEQYF. The DNA of the CDR3 is TGTGCCAGCTCCGGGATCACTCGCTACGAGCAGTACTTC.